The clone carrying this T cell receptor (beta chain) has a handful of counts. Its antigen is not known. Every participating donor gave one draw, a heparinised blood sample averaging around 120 mL. It was via CD45RO/CCR7/CD25/CD127/CD95/CD27 that CD4+ naive, central memory, regulatory and stem cell-like memory cells were sorted. Investigators reverse transcribed all isolated RNA, so they sequenced expressed TCRB transcripts. Libraries were prepared by immunoSEQ multiplex PCR; TCRdb keeps only in-frame clonotypes and omits some of them. The repertoire includes hundreds of thousands of clones, more than 13% of them detected once, and 0.035% to 0.045% sits in the top ten. The source of the sample is a study of beta chain features in type 1 diabetes. Study-level results: People with Type 1 diabetes carried modestly yet significantly shorter TCRB CDR3s in all four CD4+ subsets.

Germline CDR1 reads MNHNY; CDR2 reads SVGAGI (reference sequence). V shed 6 bases, J shed 4 bases, and the junction held 11 bases outside the gene matches. The CDR3 consists of 15 residues. The V and J genes are TRBV6-6 and TRBJ2-5; TRBD1 aligns across 7 bases. This TCR came from a man aged 18 to 30 with type 1 diabetes. Sample: naive CD4+ T cells from blood. As DNA, the CDR3 is TGTGCCAGCAGACCTGGGACAGCCTTGGGAGAGACCCAGTACTTC. Protein: CASRPGTALGETQYF.